The present TCR beta chain was sequenced within a study of neurological immune-mediated disorders. Study results and limitations: Falling below healthy controls, multiple sclerosis showed the least TCR clonal expansion, while HTLV-1-associated myelopathy showed the most.

The table lists this clonotype with many counts. Its antigen is not known. MiXCR, run by TCRdb on the 5' RACE reads, gives a single entry per CDR3 protein. The sample includes 40,000 to 50,000 distinct CDR3 sequences, under 2% of them seen just once. CDR3 length equals 12 residues. The V gene lost 0 bases and the J gene lost 4 bases, with 3 bases spanning the gap. The sample was PBMCs. The rearrangement uses TRBV12-3 or TRBV12-4 and TRBJ2-5; D is unclear. This clonotype was sampled from a woman aged 40 to 50 with multiple sclerosis. CDR3 sequence (DNA): TGTGCCAGCAGTTTAGCCCGAGAGACCCAGTACTTC. This translates into CASSLARETQYF.